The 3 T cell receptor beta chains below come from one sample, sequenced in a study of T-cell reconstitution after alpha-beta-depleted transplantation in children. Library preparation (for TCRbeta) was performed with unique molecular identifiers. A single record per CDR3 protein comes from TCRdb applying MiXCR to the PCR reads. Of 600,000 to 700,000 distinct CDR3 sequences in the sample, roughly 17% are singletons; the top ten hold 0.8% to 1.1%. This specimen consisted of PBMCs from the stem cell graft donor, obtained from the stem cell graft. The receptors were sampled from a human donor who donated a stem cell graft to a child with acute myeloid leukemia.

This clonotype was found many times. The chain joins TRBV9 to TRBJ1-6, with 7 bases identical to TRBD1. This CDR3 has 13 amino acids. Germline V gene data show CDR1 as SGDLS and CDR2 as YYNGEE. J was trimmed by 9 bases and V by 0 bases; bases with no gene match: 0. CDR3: CASSVEGASPLHF. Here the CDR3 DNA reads TGTGCCAGCAGCGTAGAGGGGGCTTCACCCCTCCACTTT.

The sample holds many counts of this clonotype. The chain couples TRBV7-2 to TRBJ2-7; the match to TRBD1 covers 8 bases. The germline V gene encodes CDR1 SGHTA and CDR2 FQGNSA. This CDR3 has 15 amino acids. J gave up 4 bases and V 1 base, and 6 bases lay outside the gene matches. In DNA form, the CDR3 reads TGTGCCAGCAGCTTAGGATTCAGGGGGCAATACGAGCAGTACTTC. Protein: CASSLGFRGQYEQYF.

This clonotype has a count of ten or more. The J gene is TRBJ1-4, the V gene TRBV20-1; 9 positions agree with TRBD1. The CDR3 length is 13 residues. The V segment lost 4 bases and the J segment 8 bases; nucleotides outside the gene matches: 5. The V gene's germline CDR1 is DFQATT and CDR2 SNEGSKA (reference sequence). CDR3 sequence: CSAITGGGEKLFF. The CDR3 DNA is TGCAGTGCTATAACAGGGGGCGGGGAAAAACTGTTTTTT.